This TCR beta chain stems from a study of T-cell reconstitution after alpha-beta-depleted transplantation in children. With 1 base clipped from V and 8 bases from J, the junction kept 7 bases outside the gene matches. CDR3 length equals 15 residues. Germline CDR1 SNHLY, CDR2 FYNNEI. This sample's TCRbeta library carried unique molecular identifier barcodes. One entry per CDR3 protein results from TCRdb running MiXCR on the PCR reads. This table has a few hundred thousand distinct CDR3 sequences, more than 20% appearing once. Study-wide points: Approximately two months post-transplant, alpha-beta T cells reportedly originated from several hundred expanded graft clones.

This clonotype was observed a handful of times. The antigen is undetermined. The specimen was PBMCs, collected before TCRalphabeta/CD19-depleted stem cell transplant. The clonotype comes from a boy under three years old with Wiskott-Aldrich syndrome, due to receive a stem cell transplant. The J gene is TRBJ1-4, the V gene TRBV2; 7 nucleotides align to TRBD1. CDR3 bases: TGTGCCAGCAGTGAAGGGGGGACAGCCCGCGAAAAACTGTTTTTT. It yields the protein CASSEGGTAREKLFF.